This TCR beta chain was sequenced in a study of shared clonotypes between healthy human individuals. Study conclusions and caveats: About 5.2% was the fraction of naive CD4 clonotypes found shared across a few donors.

For this clone: Its specificity is not known.

Trimming cost V 4 bases and J 1 base, with 12 bases left between them. This CDR3 is built from 15 residues. CDR1 SGHDN and CDR2 FVKESK come from the germline V gene. At deep level, the assay was performed. Here immunoSEQ multiplex PCR was the method, and the copy in TCRdb shows in-frame clones only, minus some. The data contain millions of clones, 85% to 95% of them singletons. Sequenced sample: naive CD4+ T cells from PBMCs. The subset is: CD45RA+ positively selected. This TCR derives from a man aged 18 to 29 in good health. Some clones in this sample may be carry-over from other donors' samples. The rearrangement joins TRBV14 to TRBJ2-3; D remains unclear. The CDR3 spells CASSPTVYGTDTQYF. In nucleotides, the CDR3 is TGTGCCAGCAGCCCTACCGTCTACGGCACAGATACGCAGTATTTT.